This entry concerns a single TCR beta chain. The data stem from a study of sequential checkpoint blockade in melanoma. Clones were read by immunoSEQ multiplex PCR, and TCRdb kept only the in-frame ones, dropping some. The data contain tens of thousands of clones, 80% to 90% of them singletons. The sample's treatment: randomized to nivolumab then ipilimumab (arm A) or the reverse (arm B). PBMC sorting kept live CD3+CD8+ cells without CD19 or CD56. The material was CD8+ T cells sorted from blood (inferred from file names), obtained from a patient given nivolumab and ipilimumab in sequence. The receptor was isolated from a human donor with melanoma.

CDR3 protein: CASRERLGHALIGQPQHF. The CDR3 nucleotides read TGTGCCAGCAGAGAACGTCTGGGGCATGCTCTGATCGGTCAGCCCCAGCATTTT. This rearrangement joins TRBV2 to TRBJ1-5, with D maybe TRBD1 (5 bases). The CDR3 runs to 18 residues. Germline V lookup: CDR1 SNHLY, CDR2 FYNNEI. V lost 6 bases and J lost 6, with 27 bases in between.